This record covers a single T cell receptor (beta chain). This sample was included in a study of OX40 agonist ivuxolimab in advanced cancers. Study-wide background: Participants averaged 60 years of age (range about 23 to 79) and were over 75% male.

The V gene end was trimmed by 6 bases and the J gene end by 8 bases; junction bases not matched to a gene: 17. The CDR3 contains 16 residues. Germline V lookup: CDR1 MNHEY, CDR2 SMNVEV (reference sequence). Clones were read by immunoSEQ multiplex PCR, and TCRdb kept only the in-frame ones, dropping some. In the table there are 50,000 or so clones, 80% to 90% of which are singletons. The sample in question was CD4+ or CD8+ T cells sorted from blood, obtained in a trial of the OX40 agonist ivuxolimab. This clonotype was obtained from an adult with an advanced solid tumor such as melanoma, head and neck, liver or kidney cancer. This rearrangement joins TRBV27 to TRBJ1-2, with TRBD1 matching 8 bases. The CDR3 protein is CASSLAGTGDVRGYTF. The CDR3 bases are TGTGCCAGCAGCCTAGCTGGGACAGGAGATGTGAGGGGCTACACCTTC.